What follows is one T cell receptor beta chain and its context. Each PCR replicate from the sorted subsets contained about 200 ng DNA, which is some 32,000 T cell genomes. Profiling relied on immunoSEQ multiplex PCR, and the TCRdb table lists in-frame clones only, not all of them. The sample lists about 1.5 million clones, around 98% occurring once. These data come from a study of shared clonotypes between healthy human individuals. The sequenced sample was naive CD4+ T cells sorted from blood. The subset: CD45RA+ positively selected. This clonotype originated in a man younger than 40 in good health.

The CDR3 spells CASSLSIHNEQFF. The CDR3 DNA reads as TGTGCCAGCAGCCTCTCCATTCACAATGAGCAGTTCTTC. The chain has TRBV7-7 and TRBJ2-1; the D is unclear. V was clipped by 5 bases and J by 5 bases, with 10 bases between them. The CDR3 has 13 amino acids. Germline CDR1 SSHAT, CDR2 FNYEAQ (reference sequence).